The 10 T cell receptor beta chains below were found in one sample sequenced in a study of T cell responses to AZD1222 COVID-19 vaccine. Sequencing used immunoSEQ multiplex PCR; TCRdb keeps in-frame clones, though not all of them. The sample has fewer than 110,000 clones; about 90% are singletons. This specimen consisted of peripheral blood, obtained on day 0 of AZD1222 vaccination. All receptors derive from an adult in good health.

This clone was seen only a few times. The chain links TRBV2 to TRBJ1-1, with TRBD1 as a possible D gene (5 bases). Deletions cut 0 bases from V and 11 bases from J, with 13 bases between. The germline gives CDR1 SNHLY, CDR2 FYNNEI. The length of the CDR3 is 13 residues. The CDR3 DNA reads TGTGCCAGCAGTGAAGCGCGGGGCCGAGGGGCTTTCTTT. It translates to CASSEARGRGAFF.

The CDR3 here is CASSESPGQGSDTQYF. The CDR3 DNA sequence: TGTGCCAGCAGTGAATCCCCGGGACAGGGATCAGATACGCAGTATTTT. V and J are TRBV6-4 and TRBJ2-3, with TRBD1 identical over 9 bases. Germline trimming cut 3 bases from V and 4 bases from J; bases unmatched to any gene: 8. The CDR3 is 16 amino acids. Germline assignment: CDR1 MRHNA and CDR2 SNTAGT.

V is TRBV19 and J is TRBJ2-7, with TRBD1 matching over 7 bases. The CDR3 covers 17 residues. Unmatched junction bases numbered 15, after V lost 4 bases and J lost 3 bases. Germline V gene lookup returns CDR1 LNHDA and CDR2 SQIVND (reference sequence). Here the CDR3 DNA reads TGTGCCAGTAGTAAGGGACAGAGCTTCGGGCAAAACTACGAGCAGTACTTC. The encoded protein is CASSKGQSFGQNYEQYF.

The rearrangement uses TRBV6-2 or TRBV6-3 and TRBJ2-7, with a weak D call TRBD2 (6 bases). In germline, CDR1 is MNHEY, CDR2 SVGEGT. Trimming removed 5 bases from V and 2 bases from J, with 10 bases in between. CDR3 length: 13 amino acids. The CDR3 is CASSRSGAYEQYF. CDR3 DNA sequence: TGTGCCAGCAGTCGTAGCGGTGCCTACGAGCAGTACTTC.

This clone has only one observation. The CDR3 sequence: CASSLREIGELFF. CDR3 DNA: TGTGCCAGCAGTTTACGGGAAATCGGGGAGCTGTTTTTT. The rearrangement joins TRBV12-3 or TRBV12-4 to TRBJ2-2, with D maybe TRBD2 (5 bases). V was trimmed by 2 bases and J by 7 bases, leaving 8 bases between them. The CDR3 runs 13 residues.

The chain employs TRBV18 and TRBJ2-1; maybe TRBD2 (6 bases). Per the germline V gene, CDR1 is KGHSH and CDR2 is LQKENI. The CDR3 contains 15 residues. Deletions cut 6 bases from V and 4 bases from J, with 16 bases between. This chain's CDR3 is CASSHGTSRYNEQFF. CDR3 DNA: TGTGCCAGCTCCCACGGTACTAGCAGATACAATGAGCAGTTCTTC.

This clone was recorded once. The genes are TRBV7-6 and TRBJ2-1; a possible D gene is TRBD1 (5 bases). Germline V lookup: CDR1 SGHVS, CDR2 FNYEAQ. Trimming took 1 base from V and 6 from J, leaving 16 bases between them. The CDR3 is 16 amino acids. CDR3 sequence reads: CASSLEQDQLSNEQFF. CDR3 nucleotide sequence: TGTGCCAGCAGCTTAGAACAGGACCAGCTCTCCAATGAGCAGTTCTTC.

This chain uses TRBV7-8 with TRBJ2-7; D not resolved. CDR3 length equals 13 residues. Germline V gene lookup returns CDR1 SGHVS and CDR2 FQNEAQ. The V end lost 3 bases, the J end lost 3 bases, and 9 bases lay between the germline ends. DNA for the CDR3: TGTGCCAGCAGCTTCTCCACTCACTACGAGCAGTACTTC. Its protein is CASSFSTHYEQYF. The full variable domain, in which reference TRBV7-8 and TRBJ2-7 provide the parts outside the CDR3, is GAGVSQSPRYKVAKRGQDVALRCDPISGHVSLFWYQQALGQGPEFLTYFQNEAQLDKSGLPSDRFFAERPEGSVSTLKIQRTQQEDSAVYLCASSFSTHYEQYFGPGTRLTVT.

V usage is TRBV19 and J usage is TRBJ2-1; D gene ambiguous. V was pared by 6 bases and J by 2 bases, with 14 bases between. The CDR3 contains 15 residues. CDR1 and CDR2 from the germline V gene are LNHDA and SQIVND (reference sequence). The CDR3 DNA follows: TGTGCCAGTAGCCCTAGTGGATCAGCCTACAATGAGCAGTTCTTC. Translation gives CASSPSGSAYNEQFF. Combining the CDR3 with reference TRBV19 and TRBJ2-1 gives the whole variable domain DGGITQSPKYLFRKEGQNVTLSCEQNLNHDAMYWYRQDPGQGLRLIYYSQIVNDFQKGDIAEGYSVSREKKESFPLTVTSAQKNPTAFYLCASSPSGSAYNEQFFGPGTRLTVL.

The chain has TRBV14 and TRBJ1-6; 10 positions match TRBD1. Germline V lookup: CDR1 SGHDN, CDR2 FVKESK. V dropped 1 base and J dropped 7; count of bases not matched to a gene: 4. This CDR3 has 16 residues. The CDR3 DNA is TGTGCCAGCAGCCAAGCCGGGACAGGGGTAAATTCACCCCTCCACTTT. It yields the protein CASSQAGTGVNSPLHF.